This T cell receptor (beta chain) was sequenced for a study of regulatory T cells in long-lasting Graves disease. For TCR beta, libraries came from iRepertoire HTBI primers and Arm-PCR of CDR3 regions. TCRdb reprocessed the multiplex PCR reads with MiXCR, giving one entry per CDR3 protein. Of over 650,000 distinct CDR3 sequences listed, 30% are singletons. This clonotype has just one count. Time point described: persistent/refractory GD, antithyroid drugs over 5 years with positive TRAb. PBMC-extracted RNA yielded the TCR library. One endocrinology department in Xi'an, China, was where patients came from. The clonotype comes from a female donor with Graves disease. This specimen was peripheral blood mononuclear cells (PBMCs), taken when the disease was refractory, from a patient treated with antithyroid drugs.

CDR3 amino acids: CACTQGSSYNSPLHF. CDR3 nucleotide sequence: TGTGCCTGTACCCAGGGGAGCTCCTATAATTCACCCCTCCACTTT. This chain joins TRBV30 and TRBJ1-6, with D tentatively TRBD1 (6 bases). Germline CDR1 reads GTSNPN; CDR2 reads SVGIG (reference sequence). The CDR3 sequence is 15 residues long. V shed 6 bases and J shed 0 bases, with 12 bases lying between them.